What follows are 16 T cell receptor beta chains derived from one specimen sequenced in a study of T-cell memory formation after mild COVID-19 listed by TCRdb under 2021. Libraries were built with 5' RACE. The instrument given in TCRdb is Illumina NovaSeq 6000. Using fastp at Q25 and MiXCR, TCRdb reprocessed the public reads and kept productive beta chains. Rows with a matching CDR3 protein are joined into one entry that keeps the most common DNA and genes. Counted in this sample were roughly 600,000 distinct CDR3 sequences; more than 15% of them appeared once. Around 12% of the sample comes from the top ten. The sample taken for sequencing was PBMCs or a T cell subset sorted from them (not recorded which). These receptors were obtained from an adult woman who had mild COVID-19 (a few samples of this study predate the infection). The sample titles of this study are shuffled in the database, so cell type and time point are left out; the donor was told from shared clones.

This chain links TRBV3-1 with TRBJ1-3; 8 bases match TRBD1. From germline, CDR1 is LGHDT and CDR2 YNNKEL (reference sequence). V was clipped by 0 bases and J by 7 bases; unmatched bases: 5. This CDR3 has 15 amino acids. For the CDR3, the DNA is TGTGCCAGCAGCCAAGATCGCCAGGGGGCGAACACCATATATTTT. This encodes CASSQDRQGANTIYF.

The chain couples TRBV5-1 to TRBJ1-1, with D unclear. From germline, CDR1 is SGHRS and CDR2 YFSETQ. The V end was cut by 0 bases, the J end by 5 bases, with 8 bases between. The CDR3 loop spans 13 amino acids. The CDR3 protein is CASSLEVSTEAFF. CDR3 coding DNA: TGCGCCAGCAGCTTGGAGGTTTCTACTGAAGCTTTCTTT.

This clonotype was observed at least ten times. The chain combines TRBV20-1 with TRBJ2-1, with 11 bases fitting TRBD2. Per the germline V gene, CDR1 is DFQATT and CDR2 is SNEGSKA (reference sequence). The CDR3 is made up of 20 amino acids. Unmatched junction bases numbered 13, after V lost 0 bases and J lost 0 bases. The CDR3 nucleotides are TGCAGTGCTAGAGATATGTGGGCTAGCGGGAGGTTGCTCTCCTACAATGAGCAGTTCTTC. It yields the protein CSARDMWASGRLLSYNEQFF.

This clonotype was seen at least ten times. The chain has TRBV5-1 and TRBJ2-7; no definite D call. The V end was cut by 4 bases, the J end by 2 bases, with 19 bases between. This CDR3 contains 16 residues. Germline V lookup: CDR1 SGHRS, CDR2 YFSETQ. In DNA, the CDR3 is TGCGCCAGCAGCGGGCGGACGCCAGAGAAACCCTACGAGCAGTACTTC. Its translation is CASSGRTPEKPYEQYF.

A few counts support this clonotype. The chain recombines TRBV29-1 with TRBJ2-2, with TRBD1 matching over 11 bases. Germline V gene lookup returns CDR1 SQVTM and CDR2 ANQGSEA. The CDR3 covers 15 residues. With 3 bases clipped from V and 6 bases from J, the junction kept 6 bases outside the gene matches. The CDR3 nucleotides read TGCAGCGTTGAGGCTCGGACAGGGGGCTCCGGGGAGCTGTTTTTT. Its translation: CSVEARTGGSGELFF.

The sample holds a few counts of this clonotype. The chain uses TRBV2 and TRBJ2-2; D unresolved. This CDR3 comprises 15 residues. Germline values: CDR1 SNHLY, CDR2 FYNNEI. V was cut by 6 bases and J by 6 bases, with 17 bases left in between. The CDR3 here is CASRTISGFAGELFF. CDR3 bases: TGTGCCAGCAGGACCATTAGTGGTTTTGCCGGGGAGCTGTTTTTT.

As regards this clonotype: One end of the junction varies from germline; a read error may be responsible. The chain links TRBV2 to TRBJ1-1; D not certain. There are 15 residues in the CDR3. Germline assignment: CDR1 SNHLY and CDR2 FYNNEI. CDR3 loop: CASSEDHHPDTEAFF. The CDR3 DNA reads TGTGCCAGCAGCGAAGACCATCACCCGGACACTGAAGCTTTCTTT.

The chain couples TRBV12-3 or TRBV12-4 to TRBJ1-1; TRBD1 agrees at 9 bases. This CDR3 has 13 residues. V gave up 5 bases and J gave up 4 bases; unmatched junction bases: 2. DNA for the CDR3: TGTGCCAGCAGTATACAGGGGGCCACTGAAGCTTTCTTT. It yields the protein CASSIQGATEAFF.

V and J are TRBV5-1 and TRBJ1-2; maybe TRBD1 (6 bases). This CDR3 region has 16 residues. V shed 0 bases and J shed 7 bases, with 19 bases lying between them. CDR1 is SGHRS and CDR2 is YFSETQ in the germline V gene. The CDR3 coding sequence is TGCGCCAGCAGCTTGGGAACGGCGGACAGCATTGGTGGCTACACCTTC. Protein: CASSLGTADSIGGYTF.

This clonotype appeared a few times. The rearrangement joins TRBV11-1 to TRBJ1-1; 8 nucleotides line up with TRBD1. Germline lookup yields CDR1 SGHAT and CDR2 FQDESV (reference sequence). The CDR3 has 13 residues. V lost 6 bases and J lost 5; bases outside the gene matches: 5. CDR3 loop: CASRKQGGTEAFF. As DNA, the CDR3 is TGTGCCAGCAGGAAACAGGGGGGTACTGAAGCTTTCTTT.

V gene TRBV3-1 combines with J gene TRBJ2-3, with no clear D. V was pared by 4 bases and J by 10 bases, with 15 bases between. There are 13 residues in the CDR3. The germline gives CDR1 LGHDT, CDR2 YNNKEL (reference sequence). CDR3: CASSRGRVAAQYF. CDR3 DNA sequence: TGTGCCAGCAGCCGCGGACGGGTCGCGGCGCAGTATTTT.

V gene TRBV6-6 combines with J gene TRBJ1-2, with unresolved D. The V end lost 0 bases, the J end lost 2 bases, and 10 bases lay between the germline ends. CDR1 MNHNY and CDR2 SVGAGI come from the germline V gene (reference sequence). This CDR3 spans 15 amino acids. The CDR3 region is CASSYSNQVNYGYTF. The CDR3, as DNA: TGTGCCAGCAGTTACTCGAATCAGGTCAACTATGGCTACACCTTC.

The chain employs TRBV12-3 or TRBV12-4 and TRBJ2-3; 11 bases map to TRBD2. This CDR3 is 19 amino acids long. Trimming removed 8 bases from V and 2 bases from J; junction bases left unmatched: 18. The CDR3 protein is CASQPWLAGGGSNTDTQYF. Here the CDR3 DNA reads TGTGCCAGCCAACCCTGGCTAGCGGGGGGTGGGTCCAACACAGATACGCAGTATTTT.

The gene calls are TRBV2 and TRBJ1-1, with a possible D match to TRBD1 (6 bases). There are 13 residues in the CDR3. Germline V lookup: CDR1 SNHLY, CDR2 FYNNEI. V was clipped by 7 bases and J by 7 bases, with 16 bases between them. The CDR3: CASNGGAEVEAFF. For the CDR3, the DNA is TGTGCCAGCAATGGGGGGGCTGAGGTTGAAGCTTTCTTT. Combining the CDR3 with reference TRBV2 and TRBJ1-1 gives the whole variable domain EPEVTQTPSHQVTQMGQEVILRCVPISNHLYFYWYRQILGQKVEFLVSFYNNEISEKSEIFDDQFSVERPDGSNFTLKIRSTKLEDSAMYFCASNGGAEVEAFFGQGTRLTVV.

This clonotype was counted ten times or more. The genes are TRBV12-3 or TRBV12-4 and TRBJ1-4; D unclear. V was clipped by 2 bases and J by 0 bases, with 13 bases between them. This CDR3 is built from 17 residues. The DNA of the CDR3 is TGTGCCAGCAGTTTAAGCCGGGGAAAGTCAACTAATGAAAAACTGTTTTTT. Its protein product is CASSLSRGKSTNEKLFF.

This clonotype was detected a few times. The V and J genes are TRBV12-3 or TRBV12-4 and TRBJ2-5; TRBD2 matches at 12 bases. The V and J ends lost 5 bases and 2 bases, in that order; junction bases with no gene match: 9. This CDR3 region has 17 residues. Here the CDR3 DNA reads TGTGCCAGCAGTGGGGGGGGAGGACTAGCGGGGCAAGAGACCCAGTACTTC. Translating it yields CASSGGGGLAGQETQYF.